The rows below give T cell receptor beta chains drawn from one sample of a study of cytomegalovirus exposure and HLA in healthy donors. Sequencing used immunoSEQ multiplex PCR; TCRdb keeps in-frame clones, though not all of them. The sample gives roughly 200,000 clones, 70% to 80% of which show up once; roughly 3.7% is in the top ten. The sample taken for sequencing was PBMCs. These receptors came from an older woman in good health and CMV-seropositive. Each CDR3 is given with its conserved first and last residue. The D gene is left open where the match is weak. A row's size may be missing; if present it is once, few, many or a size class.

v_gene	d_gene	j_gene	abundance	CDR3aa	CDR3nt
TRBV5-4	TRBD2	TRBJ2-1	.	CASSSGTSVDNEQFF	TGTGCCAGCAGCTCCGGGACTAGCGTTGACAATGAGCAGTTCTTC
TRBV30	.	TRBJ1-1	.	CAWRGVLTEAFF	TGTGCCTGGAGAGGGGTTTTGACTGAAGCTTTCTTT
TRBV19	TRBD2	TRBJ2-7	once	CASSGWTSGREGEQYF	TGTGCCAGTAGTGGCTGGACTAGCGGGAGGGAAGGCGAGCAGTACTTC
TRBV9	TRBD1	TRBJ1-5	.	CAASRGPGGVSNQPQHF	TGTGCAGCCTCCAGGGGGCCAGGAGGAGTTAGCAATCAGCCCCAGCATTTT
TRBV11-2	.	TRBJ1-1	.	CASSGYRENTEAFF	TGTGCCAGCAGCGGGTACAGGGAGAACACTGAAGCTTTCTTT
TRBV7-8	.	TRBJ1-4	.	CASSSLPPSTNEKLFF	TGTGCCAGCAGCTCACTCCCCCCTTCAACTAATGAAAAACTGTTTTTT
TRBV6-6	.	TRBJ2-1	.	CASRETGSDEQFF	TGTGCCAGCCGGGAGACAGGGTCGGATGAGCAGTTCTTC
TRBV29-1	TRBD1	TRBJ1-2	.	CSVKPWTGVYGYTF	TGCAGCGTCAAGCCCTGGACAGGCGTCTATGGCTACACCTTC
TRBV6-1	TRBD2	TRBJ2-7	.	CASSLLAGGSYEQYF	TGTGCCAGCAGTTTACTAGCGGGGGGGTCCTACGAGCAGTACTTC
TRBV19	TRBD1	TRBJ2-2	.	CASKSTGAGELFF	TGTGCCAGTAAATCGACAGGGGCCGGGGAGCTGTTTTTT
TRBV5-5	.	TRBJ2-2	.	CASSLGSGAAGELFF	TGTGCCAGCAGCTTAGGGTCAGGGGCTGCCGGGGAGCTGTTTTTT
TRBV6-1	.	TRBJ2-2	.	CASSVSAGYTGELFF	TGTGCCAGCAGCGTTTCGGCAGGCTACACCGGGGAGCTGTTTTTT
TRBV7-2	TRBD1	TRBJ1-6	few	CASNRFTGGNSPLHF	TGTGCCAGCAACAGGTTTACAGGGGGCAATTCACCCCTCCACTTT
TRBV2	.	TRBJ1-1	.	CASSGPGGRDTEAFF	TGTGCCAGCAGTGGCCCCGGGGGAAGGGACACTGAAGCTTTCTTT
TRBV19	.	TRBJ1-2	few	CASREGHGYTF	TGTGCCAGTAGGGAGGGACATGGCTACACCTTC
TRBV5-4	.	TRBJ2-6	.	CASSLGGRSTGANVLTF	TGTGCCAGCAGCTTGGGAGGGAGGAGTACTGGGGCCAACGTCCTGACTTTC
TRBV7-3	TRBD2	TRBJ2-1	.	CASSLSISGIFNEQFF	TGTGCCAGCAGCTTAAGTATTAGCGGGATTTTCAATGAGCAGTTCTTC
TRBV5-1	TRBD1	TRBJ1-3	.	CASSFFGTAGNTIYF	TGCGCCAGCAGCTTTTTTGGGACAGCTGGAAACACCATATATTTT
TRBV29-1	.	TRBJ2-7	.	CSVDGPNEQYF	TGCAGCGTTGATGGCCCGAACGAGCAGTACTTC
TRBV20-1	.	TRBJ1-2	.	CSCRVNYGYTF	TGCAGTTGCAGGGTTAACTATGGCTACACCTTC
TRBV28	TRBD1	TRBJ1-1	.	CASSSQRQGHTEAFF	TGTGCCAGCAGCTCGCAAAGACAGGGACATACTGAAGCTTTCTTT
TRBV11-2	.	TRBJ1-6	.	CASSWDSGDSPLHF	TGTGCCAGCAGCTGGGACTCCGGGGATTCACCCCTCCACTTT
TRBV7-8	.	TRBJ1-5	.	CASSLGYRSSNQPQHF	TGTGCCAGCAGCTTAGGATACAGGTCTAGCAATCAGCCCCAGCATTTT
TRBV5-1	TRBD1	TRBJ1-1	.	CASSLAGGRTEAFF	TGCGCCAGCAGCTTGGCAGGGGGAAGGACTGAAGCTTTCTTT
TRBV6-5	.	TRBJ2-1	.	CASSSRGAGYNEQFF	TGTGCCAGCAGTTCCCGGGGGGCAGGATACAATGAGCAGTTCTTC
TRBV29-1	.	TRBJ2-5	.	CSVSGSDARAQYF	TGCAGCGTTTCAGGATCCGATGCCAGGGCCCAGTACTTC
TRBV9	TRBD2	TRBJ2-3	.	CASSVSAGGTDTQYF	TGTGCCAGCAGCGTATCAGCGGGGGGCACAGATACGCAGTATTTT
TRBV28	.	TRBJ1-2	.	CASSFIDRTAGYTF	TGTGCCAGCAGTTTTATCGACAGAACCGCGGGCTACACCTTC
TRBV5-1	TRBD2	TRBJ2-3	.	CASSPGGAGGTTQYF	TGCGCCAGCAGCCCGGGGGGGGCGGGAGGAACTACGCAGTATTTT
TRBV6-4	.	TRBJ2-1	few	CASSTGTNNEQFF	TGTGCCAGCAGCACCGGGACAAACAATGAGCAGTTCTTC
TRBV5-8	.	TRBJ2-5	.	CASSLGGGIVMETQYF	TGTGCCAGCAGCTTAGGGGGCGGGATAGTCATGGAGACCCAGTACTTC
TRBV5-1	.	TRBJ2-7	once	CASSLTSDLQREQYF	TGCGCCAGCAGCTTGACGAGCGACCTCCAACGCGAGCAGTACTTC
TRBV7-3	TRBD2	TRBJ2-7	.	CASSLQASGAYEQYF	TGTGCCAGCAGCTTACAGGCTAGCGGGGCCTACGAGCAGTACTTC
TRBV30	TRBD2	TRBJ2-2	few	CAWQLAGGAGELFF	TGTGCCTGGCAACTGGCGGGGGGGGCCGGGGAGCTGTTTTTT
TRBV7-6	.	TRBJ2-1	.	CASSLDRAYNEQFF	TGTGCCAGCAGCTTAGACAGGGCCTACAATGAGCAGTTCTTC
TRBV5-1	TRBD2	TRBJ2-2	.	CASSFGSGGTGELFF	TGCGCCAGCAGCTTCGGATCGGGGGGCACCGGGGAGCTGTTTTTT
TRBV29-1	.	TRBJ2-3	few	CSSLRTGSDSDTQYF	TGCAGCTCTCTCCGCACGGGGAGCGACTCAGATACGCAGTATTTT
TRBV28	TRBD1	TRBJ2-7	.	CASRSQGTGYEQYF	TGTGCCAGCAGATCACAGGGGACAGGGTACGAGCAGTACTTC
TRBV11-2	.	TRBJ1-4	.	CASRRPGGNEKLFF	TGTGCCAGCAGAAGGCCGGGAGGCAATGAAAAACTGTTTTTT
TRBV7-8	.	TRBJ2-7	.	CASSLASLYEQYF	TGTGCCAGCAGCTTAGCGTCTCTATACGAGCAGTACTTC
TRBV4-2	TRBD1	TRBJ1-2	.	CASSQDPDYRGEYGYTF	TGTGCCAGCAGCCAAGATCCCGATTACAGGGGAGAATATGGCTACACCTTC
TRBV7-8	TRBD2	TRBJ2-7	.	CASSLEASGSYEQYF	TGTGCCAGCAGCTTAGAGGCTAGCGGGTCGTACGAGCAGTACTTC
TRBV27	.	TRBJ1-3	.	CASSFQGGGSGNTIYF	TGTGCCAGCAGTTTTCAGGGAGGCGGCTCTGGAAACACCATATATTTT
TRBV27	.	TRBJ2-3	few	CASSLWGASTDTQYF	TGTGCCAGCAGTTTATGGGGAGCTAGCACAGATACGCAGTATTTT
TRBV30	TRBD1	TRBJ2-2	.	CAWSLRAPGTGKKGTGELFF	TGTGCCTGGAGCCTAAGGGCCCCCGGGACAGGGAAAAAAGGCACCGGGGAGCTGTTTTTT
TRBV6-1	.	TRBJ2-5	once	CASSPSGIQETQYF	TGTGCCAGCAGCCCGAGCGGAATACAAGAGACCCAGTACTTC
TRBV5-5	TRBD2	TRBJ2-1	.	CASSLGLADYNEQFF	TGTGCCAGCAGCCTTGGACTAGCGGATTACAATGAGCAGTTCTTC
TRBV5-1	.	TRBJ1-6	once	CASSFLAGDNSPLHF	TGCGCCAGCAGCTTCCTGGCAGGGGATAATTCACCCCTCCACTTT
TRBV11-2	TRBD2	TRBJ2-7	.	CASSLEGTNYEQYF	TGTGCCAGCAGCTTAGAAGGGACTAACTACGAGCAGTACTTC
TRBV10-1	TRBD1	TRBJ2-5	once	CARTGGLGETQYF	TGCGCCAGGACAGGGGGCTTGGGGGAGACCCAGTACTTC
TRBV7-9	TRBD1	TRBJ2-7	.	CASSFDRGYEQYF	TGTGCCAGCAGCTTCGACAGGGGTTACGAGCAGTACTTC
TRBV19	TRBD1	TRBJ1-1	.	CASSMDRDWMNTEAFF	TGTGCCAGTAGTATGGACAGGGATTGGATGAACACTGAAGCTTTCTTT
TRBV5-1	TRBD1	TRBJ1-5	.	CASSPGTGRFNQPQHF	TGCGCCAGCAGCCCGGGGACAGGGAGATTCAATCAGCCCCAGCATTTT
TRBV4-1	TRBD2	TRBJ2-3	.	CASSQVIAGGPGTDTQYF	TGCGCCAGCAGCCAAGTAATAGCGGGAGGGCCGGGGACAGATACGCAGTATTTT
TRBV5-4	TRBD2	TRBJ2-2	.	CASSTRTSGANTGELFF	TGTGCCAGCAGCACCCGGACTAGCGGGGCGAACACCGGGGAGCTGTTTTTT
TRBV9	.	TRBJ1-4	.	CASSEMGASDEKLFF	TGTGCCAGCAGCGAAATGGGGGCATCGGATGAAAAACTGTTTTTT
TRBV9	.	TRBJ2-7	.	CASSAELGYEQYF	TGTGCCAGCAGCGCCGAGCTAGGCTACGAGCAGTACTTC